This T cell receptor beta chain emerged from a study of cytomegalovirus exposure and HLA in healthy donors (TCRdb year 2017). Background on the whole study: According to an earlier analysis of a few hundred of the donors, 200 million or so T cells yielded 117 million unique TCR beta sequences and approximately 300 Gb of sequence data. An early release covering roughly 640 HLA-typed donors comprised about 300 gigabases of sequencing data and about 90 million unique TCR sequences. All discovery cohort repertoires had been generated using a single sequencing platform. An earlier analysis of several hundred of the donors used high-throughput TCR beta sequencing to judge whether each TCR beta V gene segment behaved as functional or pseudogenic. Class I and class II HLA loci were covered by the typing at four-digit resolution. The genetic ancestry cluster associated with self-reported Caucasian donors included around four fifths of the roughly 400 genotyped donors. Four to six DR-DQ haplotypes were handled as single units for association and clustering, since linkage in the cohort was strong. Donor age, sex, ethnicity and CMV serostatus were compiled alongside the repertoire data. A separate validation cohort of 100 to 150 different subjects was used in addition to the 666-subject first cohort. To predict cytomegalovirus infection status, the study combined high-throughput TCR immunosequencing, statistical association of individual TCRs with disease status, and machine learning. The aim of the study was to test whether cataloging public T cell receptors could identify signatures of past pathogen exposure. Among about 410 genotyped donors of the cohort, an average of roughly 230,000 unique TCR beta nucleotide sequences was sequenced per donor, of which approximately 18% were non-productive. Typing coverage varied by locus: roughly 629-640 donors for A, B, C, DRB1 and DQB1; 522 for DQA1; about 600 for DPA1; 450 to 480 for DPB1. The later analysis used no new phenotypic data to find candidate immune exposures, relying instead on TCR beta sequences and their occurrence across donors. A later genetic analysis used genome-wide SNP genotypes for 398 of the 666 donors, treating that subset as a discovery cohort. To study patterns of TCR occurrence, a later analysis re-analyzed previously published TCR beta repertoires from more than 550 donors and added high-resolution HLA genotyping. The study profiled the T cell repertoires of about 720 subjects by immunosequencing and related them to cytomegalovirus serostatus.

Paper-wide results and their limitations: In a later genetic analysis, a missense DCLRE1C variant was associated with V-gene and J-gene trimming of TCR beta chains, and the association was replicated in an independent cohort. For the cohort, immune exposure information was limited to CMV serostatus. Some IMGT-functional V segments, including TRBV6-2 and TRBV6-3, could not be told apart with the 87-base-pair reads, so those segments were excluded. The study listed 164 TCR beta chains as associated with cytomegalovirus. Because HLA typing was missing for some donors at each locus, association tests included only the typed subset. Broadly in line with IMGT annotations, most TCR beta V segments showed up in productive rearrangements about 90% or about 30% of the time in an earlier analysis of approximately 640 of the donors. A cluster of highly shared sequence variants was judged likely to represent a technical artifact of the sequencing pipeline. Compared with equally common non-associated chains, HLA-associated TCR beta chains in a later analysis were more clonally expanded and had lower generation probabilities. According to the authors, the approach could potentially be generalized to other disease states and immunological phenotypes. Across donors, most TCR sequences were observed very rarely, whereas some public TCRs were present in many individuals. Sequencing depth was assumed to be roughly uniform across donors in the presence/absence analyses, though that assumption may not hold. A later analysis associated 16,951 TCR beta sequences with specific HLA alleles at a false discovery rate of 0.05. Over 15 rarely observed V segments, including chromosome 9 orphons, were excluded from the earlier analysis of a few hundred of the donors because counts were too low. Correlated functional status among segregating V segments might be attributable to linkage disequilibrium, but an unknown experimental factor could not be ruled out. The classifier was reported to diagnose cytomegalovirus status with high specificity and sensitivity in both the original and validation cohorts. In a later genetic analysis, fewer N-insertions in productive TCRs were reported among donors in an Asian-associated ancestry cluster than the roughly 700-donor mean. According to a later analysis, most CMV-associated TCR beta chains appeared to be HLA-restricted, and the HLA associations seemed to be driven largely by CMV exposure. Strong co-occurrence of HLA alleles, especially DR and DQ, made assigning TCR associations to individual alleles difficult. The cohort was sequenced for TCR beta chains only, and without alpha or paired-chain data the features that could be detected were limited. A further reported finding was that TCR beta sequences accurately predicted the HLA-A and HLA-B alleles for most subjects in the first cohort. Several of the top co-occurrence clusters appeared to be linked to parvovirus B19, influenza, CMV and Epstein-Barr virus, according to a later analysis. In vitro tests confirmed that a few of the cytomegalovirus-associated TCR beta chains recognize cytomegalovirus antigens. A later analysis found that TCR association rates varied across HLA loci, with DRB1 alleles showing the most associated TCRs and HLA-C alleles the fewest.

The cohort consisted of 600 to 700 healthy bone marrow donors. At the time of sampling, every cohort member was nominally healthy, though immune exposures that went unrecorded were likely present. The donor tested CMV seronegative, placing the donor among the 300 to 450 seronegative members of the cohort. A peripheral blood sample was provided by each donor, and peripheral blood mononuclear cells were used for TCR beta sequencing. The Qiagen DNeasy Blood Extraction Kit was used to extract genomic DNA from the blood cell samples. The library came from the immunoSEQ multiplex PCR assay. For the multiplex PCR, a mixture combining 60 forward primers for TCR Vbeta segments and 13 reverse primers for TCR Jbeta segments was used. The CDR3 region of rearranged TCR beta genes was amplified from genomic DNA by a multiplex PCR assay. The amplified TCR beta libraries were sequenced on the Illumina HiSeq System as 87-base-pair reads. As for how the authors treated the data: In a later analysis, 77 million or so unique TCR beta chains were counted across the roughly 700 repertoires, and roughly 10 million of these chains were shared by at least two donors. Raw reads were error-corrected and collapsed into unique sequences with a nearest-neighbor algorithm that merged closely related sequences to remove PCR and sequencing errors. Alignment of CDR3 sequences to IMGT reference sequences was used to assign V, D and J gene segments. For a sequence to be retained, a match of at least six nucleotides to both a V gene segment and a J gene segment was required. A rearrangement counted as productive if the CDR3 had no stop codons and remained in frame with V and J, and every other rearrangement counted as non-productive. CDR3 was defined according to IMGT convention as the region running from the second conserved V-encoded cysteine to the conserved J-encoded phenylalanine. The earlier analysis of about 500 of the donors excluded sequences that lacked an unambiguous match to a single V gene segment. In an earlier analysis of some 590 of the donors, a V segment was called functional when productive rearrangements were above 56.7%, and segregating when the standard deviation between donors exceeded 5%. A statistical classification framework was developed to diagnose cytomegalovirus status using the catalog of TCR beta chain sequences. In a later analysis, V and J genes were assigned by comparing TCR nucleotide sequences against IMGT/GENE-DB human TR gene sequences. In a later analysis, CDR3 sequences and most-parsimonious VDJ recombination scenarios were assigned using the TCRdist pipeline. In a later analysis, every TCR beta chain was defined by the combination of its CDR3 amino acid sequence and its V-gene family, and reads without a unique V-gene family were dropped. In a later analysis, some 600 highly shared, low-generation-probability nucleotide sequences were removed to address suspected cross-contamination and a sequencing artifact. For each public chain, a later analysis derived a clonal expansion index from normalized ranks of inferred template counts within each repertoire. Generation probabilities in a later analysis came from a VDJ recombination model fitted to out-of-frame rearrangements, and those results were checked against IGoR. A later analysis scored TCR-TCR, TCR-HLA and TCR-CMV co-occurrence with hypergeometric tests, applying a repertoire-size bias correction to TCR pairs. To estimate false discovery rates, a later analysis permuted the HLA or CMV assignments 20 times. A later analysis grouped co-occurring TCRs with DBSCAN, adding TCRdist sequence similarity when clustering within HLA-allele-positive subsets. Co-occurrence clustering excluded repertoires with fewer than 30,000 or more than 120,000 public chains, plus five with anomalous nucleotide sharing. TCRdb carries this immuneACCESS record with in-frame sequences only. Its versions omit some clonotypes, under half of them owing to an unresolved V gene in the studies checked, with the rest unexplained. V, J and clone size are those of that table, while D and trimming were read from the DNA. Recorded for this sample are 200,000 to 250,000 clones; approximately 90% of them occurred a single time. The ten largest make up roughly 1% of the sample.

Details on this clone: Its antigen specificity is not known. Base qualities are missing; no much larger clone stands one base away.

Between the V and J ends, shortened by 6 bases and 2 bases respectively, the junction contains 16 bases. Counted from cysteine to phenylalanine, this CDR3 has 15 amino acids. Only the CDR3 DNA stays, 45 bases, in frame from base 1. Sequences SNHLY (CDR1) and FYNNEI (CDR2) are obtained from the germline V gene. The rearranged chain carries TRBV2 and TRBJ2-5; there is no confident call for the D gene. The clonotype originates from a woman between 18 and 29 years old in good health and CMV-seronegative. The sequenced sample consisted of PBMCs. This receptor has the CDR3 CASRTFFAGQETQYF. The DNA sequence is given as TGTGCCAGCAGGACATTTTTTGCAGGACAAGAGACCCAGTACTTC.